The clone carrying this TCR beta chain was observed at least ten times. Germline V gives CDR1 MNHEY, CDR2 SVGAGI. The length of the CDR3 is 16 residues. Unmatched junction bases numbered 12, after V lost 4 bases and J lost 8 bases. These data are taken from a study of patients and donors after allogeneic stem cell transplantation. TCRdb recomputed calls from the RT-PCR reads with MiXCR, one row per CDR3 protein. The repertoire holds about 160,000 distinct CDR3 sequences, 30% seen once, with under 3.5% in the top ten. The J gene is TRBJ1-2, the V gene TRBV6-5; 11 positions agree with TRBD1. Source material: blood, either unsorted or a sorted T cell fraction (not recorded which). This TCR was sampled from a human donor who was either an allogeneic HSCT recipient or a stem cell or donor lymphocyte infusion donor (not recorded which). It is not recorded whose cells these are; they may come from a transplant donor. CDR3 protein: CASSSRTGGAMEGYTF. The CDR3 DNA reads as TGTGCCAGCAGTTCCCGGACAGGGGGCGCGATGGAGGGCTACACCTTC.